Listed below are T cell receptor beta chains from one sample, sequenced in a study of blood T cell repertoires in COVID-19. Data came from immunoSEQ multiplex PCR; TCRdb stores just in-frame clones and leaves some out. This sample carries roughly 30,000 clones, less than 80% of them seen once, and the ten largest clones take almost 40%. Sequencing was carried out using peripheral blood. These receptors all stem from a man between 65 and 79 years old with acute or convalescent COVID-19. Each CDR3 is given with its conserved first and last residue. A row's size may be missing; if present it is once, few, many or a size class.

TRBV7-2	TRBJ1-3	few	CASSPDWSSGNTIYF
TRBV7-6	TRBJ2-5	-	CASSSPGTGDGETQYF
TRBV7-9	TRBJ2-7	-	CASSHRAAGGLEQYF
TRBV30	TRBJ2-1	-	CAWRSGTGGSSYNEQFF
TRBV23-1	TRBJ1-1	-	CASSQSPTGGLGAFF
TRBV7-9	TRBJ2-3	few	CASSLGTDPDTQYF
TRBV29-1	TRBJ2-1	-	CSSKTGGEQFF
TRBV5-1	TRBJ1-1	-	CASSSLGQKNTEAFF
TRBV19	TRBJ2-1	-	CASSITRNNEQFF
TRBV9	TRBJ2-1	-	CASSVDLRRGDEQFF
TRBV6-6	TRBJ1-4	-	CASSAGQVPEKLFF
TRBV7-2	TRBJ2-5	-	CASSSWTSKETQYF
TRBV24-1	TRBJ1-2	-	CATRGQGYGYTF
TRBV5-1	TRBJ1-2	-	CASSLAPLKEEGYTF
TRBV29-1	TRBJ2-3	-	CSVVGGATDTQYF
TRBV5-1	TRBJ2-3	-	CASSWRRGESTDTQYF
TRBV5-4	TRBJ2-1	once	CASSAWDRGDNEQFF
TRBV20-1	TRBJ1-2	few	CSASSSYGYTF
TRBV18	TRBJ2-3	-	CASSPREADTQYF
TRBV7-2	TRBJ2-3	-	CASSLGGGADTDTQYF
TRBV6-4	TRBJ2-3	-	CASSDSSEGTDTQYF
TRBV9	TRBJ1-6	-	CASSPAPQGDNSPLHF
TRBV7-9	TRBJ2-1	-	CASTGTGRNNEQFF
TRBV6-5	TRBJ1-2	-	CASSYQGGNGGYTF
TRBV7-9	TRBJ1-6	few	CASSSTAGGSYNSPLHF
TRBV18	TRBJ2-1	-	CASSPPGSYNEQFF
TRBV7-9	TRBJ2-7	-	CASSLFQGPYSEQYF